The 28 T cell receptor beta chains below were found in one sample sequenced in a study of T cell responses to AZD1222 COVID-19 vaccine. Clones were sequenced by immunoSEQ multiplex PCR, and TCRdb holds only the in-frame ones, with some missing. Here the sample spans some 180,000 clones, about 92% being singletons. Source: peripheral blood, taken on day 0 of AZD1222 vaccination. The receptors stem from an adult in good health.

This chain connects TRBV5-1 to TRBJ2-1; D call uncertain. This CDR3 has 15 residues. Trimming cost V 4 bases and J 0 bases, with 11 bases left between them. CDR1 is SGHRS and CDR2 is YFSETQ in the germline V gene. CDR3 nucleotides: TGCGCCAGCAGCCAAGGGCAGAGCTCCTACAATGAGCAGTTCTTC. It yields the protein CASSQGQSSYNEQFF.

The chain recombines TRBV4-3 with TRBJ2-1; the D is unclear. This CDR3 comprises 11 residues. The V end lost 3 bases, the J end lost 4 bases, and 1 base lay between the germline ends. Germline V gene data show CDR1 as LGHNA and CDR2 as YSLEER. CDR3 sequence: CASSQYNEQFF. The CDR3 coding sequence is TGCGCCAGCAGCCAGTACAATGAGCAGTTCTTC.

With respect to this clone: This same CDR3 is encoded by further DNA sequences in the sample. This chain uses TRBV3-1 (or the pseudogene TRBV3-2) with TRBJ1-5; D not certain. The germline V gene encodes CDR1 LGHDT and CDR2 YNNKEL (reference sequence). With 1 base removed from V and 4 bases from J, the gap between germline ends came to 8 bases. CDR3 length equals 14 residues. CDR3 sequence: CASSQGSGNQPQHF. For the CDR3, the DNA is TGTGCCAGCAGCCAAGGATCGGGTAATCAGCCCCAGCATTTT.

This rearrangement joins TRBV29-1 to TRBJ2-4, with D perhaps being TRBD1 or TRBD2 (5 bases each). This CDR3 spans 13 amino acids. CDR1 and CDR2 (germline): SQVTM, ANQGSEA. V was trimmed by 7 bases and J by 13 bases, leaving 23 bases between them. The CDR3 reads CSAGTAERDPQYF. CDR3 bases: TGCAGCGCGGGGACCGCGGAAAGGGACCCCCAGTACTTC.

The chain is built from TRBV7-9 and TRBJ1-2; D gene unclear. The germline gives CDR1 SEHNR, CDR2 FQNEAQ (reference sequence). The ends were cut back, 4 bases at V and 4 bases at J, with 7 bases in the middle. CDR3 length: 12 residues. CDR3 region: CASSSPGYGYTF. In DNA form, the CDR3 reads TGTGCCAGCAGCTCCCCGGGCTATGGCTACACCTTC.

The rearrangement uses TRBV6-2 or TRBV6-3 and TRBJ2-5; 9 nucleotides line up with TRBD2. This CDR3 has 15 amino acids. Germline V lookup: CDR1 MNHEY, CDR2 SVGEGT. Trimming at V came to 4 bases and at J to 4 bases, leaving 7 bases not matched to a gene. In DNA, the CDR3 is TGTGCCAGCAGTTTAGCGGGGGATAGCACAGAGACCCAGTACTTC. As protein: CASSLAGDSTETQYF.

This chain links TRBV10-3 with TRBJ1-1; TRBD1 agrees at 8 bases. Germline V gene sequence: CDR1 ENHRY, CDR2 SYGVKD. Losses at the gene ends were 1 base for V and 0 bases for J; bases not matched to a gene: 7. CDR3 length: 17 amino acids. The CDR3 sequence: CAISEFVTGDMNTEAFF. The CDR3 coding sequence is TGTGCCATCAGTGAGTTCGTGACAGGGGACATGAACACTGAAGCTTTCTTT.

V is TRBV5-5 and J is TRBJ1-1, with no clear D. V was clipped by 2 bases and J by 0 bases, with 8 bases between them. Germline V gene lookup returns CDR1 SGHKS and CDR2 YYEKEE (reference sequence). The CDR3 is 14 amino acids. CDR3 in DNA: TGTGCCAGCAGCTTAGGCCCCGTGAACACTGAAGCTTTCTTT. It is translated as CASSLGPVNTEAFF.

This clone was seen a few times. V and J are TRBV27 and TRBJ1-2; D is perhaps TRBD1 (6 bases). CDR1 and CDR2 from the germline V gene are MNHEY and SMNVEV (reference sequence). The V gene lost 3 bases and the J gene lost 6 bases, with 14 bases spanning the gap. The CDR3 runs 14 residues. The CDR3 DNA sequence: TGTGCCAGCAGTTTGGCGGGGGGCACGGATGGCTACACCTTC. Translation: CASSLAGGTDGYTF.

The genes are TRBV6-5 and TRBJ2-7; the match to TRBD1 covers 9 bases. Germline CDR1 is MNHEY and CDR2 is SVGAGI. This CDR3 region has 14 residues. V lost 6 bases, J lost 2 bases, and 5 bases stayed unmatched. CDR3 in amino acids: CASSRTGDPYEQYV. In DNA, the CDR3 is TGTGCCAGCAGCAGGACAGGGGACCCCTACGAGCAGTACGTC.

The chain recombines TRBV3-1 (or the pseudogene TRBV3-2) with TRBJ1-2, with D possibly TRBD1 on 5 matching bases. The germline CDR1 and CDR2 sequences are LGHDT and YNNKEL (reference sequence). The CDR3 runs to 14 residues. Trimming removed 5 bases at V and 4 bases at J, with 14 bases between. The CDR3 reads CASSVTRDLYGYTF. The CDR3 DNA sequence: TGTGCCAGCAGCGTCACCAGGGACCTCTATGGCTACACCTTC.

This rearrangement joins TRBV5-6 to TRBJ2-7; 9 bases agree with TRBD1. V lost 0 bases and J lost 6; bases outside the gene matches: 1. Germline CDR1 and CDR2: SGHDT and YYEEEE. The CDR3 covers 13 residues. The chain's CDR3 is CASSLVGQGEQYF. The CDR3 DNA sequence: TGTGCCAGCAGCTTGGTGGGACAGGGCGAGCAGTACTTC.

This sequence joins TRBV7-9 and TRBJ2-1, with D possibly matching TRBD1 (6 bases). Germline CDR1 reads SEHNR; CDR2 reads FQNEAQ (reference sequence). Trimming took off 2 bases at V and 7 bases at J, with 9 bases between the two ends. The CDR3 covers 13 residues. CDR3 nucleotide sequence: TGTGCCAGCAGCTTAACAGGGTCGAATGAGCAGTTCTTC. Translation gives CASSLTGSNEQFF.

This clone has just a few counts. J is TRBJ1-2 and V is TRBV30; D possibly corresponds to TRBD1 (6 bases). The germline CDR1 and CDR2 sequences are GTSNPN and SVGIG (reference sequence). The CDR3 totals 12 residues. The ends were cut back, 0 bases at V and 5 bases at J, with 7 bases in the middle. In nucleotides, the CDR3 is TGTGCCTGGAGTGTTACAGGGTATGGCTACACCTTC. Its translation is CAWSVTGYGYTF.

This clone showed up just once. This chain uses TRBV4-3 with TRBJ1-3, with unresolved D. The germline V gene encodes CDR1 LGHNA and CDR2 YSLEER. V lost 5 bases, J lost 0 bases, and 8 bases lay in between. This CDR3 contains 14 residues. The CDR3 nucleotides read TGCGCCAGCAGCTCGACCGGCTCTGGAAACACCATATATTTT. This translates into CASSSTGSGNTIYF.

The J gene is TRBJ2-1, the V gene TRBV6-4, with 7 nucleotides matching TRBD2. V trimming: 5 bases; J trimming: 7 bases; junction bases outside the gene matches: 5. Germline-derived CDR1 and CDR2 are MRHNA and SNTAGT. This CDR3 region has 13 residues. CDR3 in DNA: TGTGCCAGCAGTAGCGGGACGGAAAATGAGCAGTTCTTC. It translates to CASSSGTENEQFF.

V and J are TRBV9 and TRBJ2-2, with 12 bases that match TRBD1. CDR1 SGDLS and CDR2 YYNGEE come from the germline V gene. This CDR3 is built from 15 residues. V lost 1 base and J lost 8; bases outside the gene matches: 3. The CDR3 spells CASSVPGQGAGELFF. CDR3 DNA sequence: TGTGCCAGCAGCGTACCGGGACAGGGGGCAGGGGAGCTGTTTTTT.

This chain connects TRBV29-1 to TRBJ1-1; D possibly corresponds to TRBD1 (6 bases). The V and J ends lost 2 bases and 3 bases respectively, with 7 bases between them. This CDR3 spans 12 amino acids. CDR1 is SQVTM and CDR2 is ANQGSEA in the germline V gene. The CDR3 nucleotides read TGCAGCGTTGAAAGGGGGGACACTGAAGCTTTCTTT. Protein: CSVERGDTEAFF.

The rearrangement uses TRBV3-1 (or the pseudogene TRBV3-2) and TRBJ1-2; 11 positions match TRBD1. CDR1 is LGHDT and CDR2 is YNNKEL in the germline V gene (reference sequence). CDR3 length: 15 amino acids. J was trimmed by 2 bases and V by 3 bases; bases with no gene match: 2. The CDR3 protein is CASSQGTGGNYGYTF. As DNA, the CDR3 is TGTGCCAGCAGCCAGGGGACAGGGGGAAACTATGGCTACACCTTC.

The gene calls are TRBV2 and TRBJ1-6; D not resolved. The germline V and J ends were trimmed by 6 bases and 9 bases, with 18 bases remaining between them. The length of the CDR3 is 15 residues. The germline V gene encodes CDR1 SNHLY and CDR2 FYNNEI. The CDR3 loop reads CASSSDQRWGSPLHF. CDR3 DNA: TGTGCCAGCAGCTCAGACCAAAGGTGGGGTTCACCCCTCCACTTT.

The chain combines TRBV7-8 with TRBJ2-5, with 10 positions matching TRBD1. Germline CDR1 is SGHVS and CDR2 is FQNEAQ. V lost 3 bases to trimming and J lost 4 bases; unmatched junction nucleotides: 5. This CDR3 is 15 amino acids long. The CDR3 DNA follows: TGTGCCAGCAGCTTGGGACAGGGGAAGAGAGAGACCCAGTACTTC. Translating it yields CASSLGQGKRETQYF.

This clone was seen a few times. CDR3 in amino acids: CASSLEEEVPTEAFF. The CDR3 DNA is TGTGCCAGCAGCTTAGAAGAAGAAGTACCGACTGAAGCTTTCTTT. This chain links TRBV7-9 with TRBJ1-1; no reliable D call. The CDR3 is 15 amino acids. The V gene's germline CDR1 is SEHNR and CDR2 FQNEAQ (reference sequence). The V gene lost 1 base and the J gene lost 5 bases, with 14 bases spanning the gap.

The chain joins TRBV3-1 (or the pseudogene TRBV3-2) to TRBJ1-1; D is unclear. The germline V and J ends were trimmed by 1 base and 0 bases, with 15 bases remaining between them. The CDR3 totals 17 residues. The germline CDR1 and CDR2 sequences are LGHDT and YNNKEL (reference sequence). The CDR3 DNA reads as TGTGCCAGCAGCCAAGCAGGATTTGGGCGAATGAACACTGAAGCTTTCTTT. Protein sequence: CASSQAGFGRMNTEAFF.

This chain links TRBV9 with TRBJ2-1; the D gene could be TRBD1 or TRBD2 (5 bases each). The CDR3 sequence is 16 residues long. Germline lookup yields CDR1 SGDLS and CDR2 YYNGEE. Trimming took 0 bases from V and 4 from J, leaving 14 bases between them. CDR3 DNA: TGTGCCAGCAGCGTAGACCTCCGGGACGGTTACAATGAGCAGTTCTTC. Translated, it gives CASSVDLRDGYNEQFF.

The chain uses TRBV4-2 and TRBJ1-4; TRBD1 matches at 7 bases. The CDR3 extends over 19 amino acids. The germline CDR1 and CDR2 sequences are LGHNA and YNFKEQ. J gave up 8 bases and V 2 bases, and 20 bases lay outside the gene matches. This CDR3 is CASSQRLLRQGFKNEKLFF. CDR3 nucleotides: TGTGCCAGCAGCCAACGGCTCTTGAGACAGGGTTTTAAAAACGAAAAACTGTTTTTT.

This chain links TRBV5-8 with TRBJ1-1; D uncertain. CDR1 and CDR2 (germline): SGHTS, YDEGEE. Trimming took off 3 bases at V and 3 bases at J, with 12 bases between the two ends. The CDR3 consists of 14 residues. The CDR3 spells CASSSIPVDTEAFF. CDR3 nucleotides: TGTGCCAGCAGCTCCATCCCGGTGGACACTGAAGCTTTCTTT.

V gene TRBV6-5 combines with J gene TRBJ1-1; D is perhaps TRBD1 (6 bases). The V gene lost 7 bases and the J gene lost 4 bases, with 16 bases spanning the gap. The germline V gene has CDR1 MNHEY and CDR2 SVGAGI. The CDR3 loop spans 14 amino acids. For the CDR3, the DNA is TGTGCCAGCACCCGACAGGAAATCTTCACTGAAGCTTTCTTT. It codes for CASTRQEIFTEAFF.

This chain joins TRBV9 and TRBJ1-1; D is uncertain. Germline CDR1 is SGDLS and CDR2 is YYNGEE. V was pared by 3 bases and J by 1 base, with 10 bases between. The CDR3 totals 14 residues. For the CDR3, the DNA is TGTGCCAGCAGCGCCAGAATTGGGAACACTGAAGCTTTCTTT. This encodes CASSARIGNTEAFF. The whole variable domain, filled in from reference TRBV9 and TRBJ1-1, reads DSGVTQTPKHLITATGQRVTLRCSPRSGDLSVYWYQQSLDQGLQFLIQYYNGEERAKGNILERFSAQQFPDLHSELNLSSLELGDSALYFCASSARIGNTEAFFGQGTRLTVV.